Below, one T cell receptor beta chain is given with its context. This sample is drawn from a study of blood T cell repertoires in COVID-19. Study overall: The samples span acute and convalescent COVID-19 from the United States, Italy and Spain. T cells, B-cell-depleted T cells, or PBMCs provided the cDNA or gDNA that served as material.

Original analysis: Counts of nucleated cells, estimated from reference gene primer amplification, were obtained. TCRdb's copy holds only in-frame clones and misses some; the assay was immunoSEQ multiplex PCR. That table furnishes V, J and clone size, whereas the DNA furnished D and trimming. The sample lists almost 55,000 clones; around 84% were seen once. Germline values: CDR1 MDHEN, CDR2 SYDVKM. V dropped 0 bases and J dropped 0; count of bases not matched to a gene: 6. The CDR3 has 18 amino acids. This TCR came from a human donor in a cohort sampled during active COVID-19. This rearrangement joins TRBV28 to TRBJ2-1, with 9 bases aligning to TRBD1. Sequenced: peripheral blood. CDR3 residues: CASSLWTGGLSSYNEQFF. DNA of the CDR3: TGTGCCAGCAGTTTATGGACAGGGGGTTTGAGCTCCTACAATGAGCAGTTCTTC.